Following are 24 T cell receptor beta chains from one sample sequenced in a study of identical twins. TCRdb itself ran the 5' RACE reads through MiXCR, one entry per CDR3 protein. The sample shows 500,000 to 600,000 distinct CDR3 sequences, 20% to 25% of them seen only once. These sequences were also reported in another study, on T cells expressing NK-cell markers.

The sample consisted of CD4+ T cells sorted from blood. Every receptor here comes from a woman aged 18-30 years in good health.

The genes are TRBV3-1 and TRBJ1-1; 12 bases match TRBD1. CDR1 and CDR2 (germline): LGHDT, YNNKEL (reference sequence). The CDR3 runs 15 residues. Trimming removed 3 bases from V and 4 bases from J; junction bases left unmatched: 3. CDR3 region: CASSQGTGGITEAFF. Written as DNA, the CDR3 is TGTGCCAGCAGCCAGGGGACAGGGGGCATCACTGAAGCTTTCTTT.

This clonotype has at least ten counts. The V call is TRBV5-6, the J call TRBJ2-7, with unresolved D. The CDR3 covers 13 residues. V was pared by 1 base and J by 0 bases, with 5 bases between. Per the germline V gene, CDR1 is SGHDT and CDR2 is YYEEEE. The CDR3 loop is CASSLYNSYEQYF. CDR3 bases: TGTGCCAGCAGCTTGTACAACTCCTACGAGCAGTACTTC.

This clonotype occurred once. The J gene is TRBJ1-2, the V gene TRBV10-3; maybe TRBD1 (5 bases). CDR1 and CDR2 from the germline V gene are ENHRY and SYGVKD. The CDR3 spans 18 residues. The germline V and J ends were trimmed by 3 bases and 3 bases, with 23 bases remaining between them. The CDR3 protein is CAISDGPGRGSNDYGYTF. For the CDR3, the DNA is TGTGCCATCAGTGATGGACCGGGGCGGGGGTCCAATGACTATGGCTACACCTTC.

V is TRBV20-1 and J is TRBJ2-7; a weak D match, TRBD1 (5 bases). The germline V gene encodes CDR1 DFQATT and CDR2 SNEGSKA (reference sequence). The CDR3 spans 14 residues. V was trimmed by 3 bases and J by 2 bases, leaving 14 bases between them. This chain's CDR3 is CSARSRGRTYEQYF. As DNA, the CDR3 is TGCAGTGCTAGGAGTAGGGGTCGGACCTACGAGCAGTACTTC.

This clonotype has a handful of counts. The chain is built from TRBV4-2 and TRBJ2-2; D remains ambiguous. This CDR3 is built from 14 residues. The V gene's germline CDR1 is LGHNA and CDR2 YNFKEQ. V was trimmed by 6 bases and J by 0 bases, leaving 8 bases between them. CDR3 in amino acids: CASRRESNTGELFF. CDR3 coding DNA: TGTGCCAGCAGAAGGGAATCGAACACCGGGGAGCTGTTTTTT.

This clonotype was counted only a few times. The genes are TRBV6-6 and TRBJ1-1, with TRBD1 matching over 7 bases. The CDR3 covers 12 residues. Per germline, CDR1 MNHNY and CDR2 SVGAGI (reference sequence). The V gene end was trimmed by 11 bases and the J gene end by 4 bases; junction bases not matched to a gene: 7. This CDR3 is CAGTRGGTEAFF. Written as DNA, the CDR3 is TGTGCCGGTACCAGGGGGGGCACTGAAGCTTTCTTT.

The rearrangement uses TRBV27 and TRBJ2-7; D not resolved. Germline lookup yields CDR1 MNHEY and CDR2 SMNVEV (reference sequence). The CDR3 length is 13 residues. V was clipped by 2 bases and J by 7 bases, with 12 bases between them. The CDR3 sequence is CASSLGPELEQYF. CDR3 nucleotide sequence: TGTGCCAGCAGTTTAGGCCCGGAGTTGGAGCAGTACTTC.

This chain links TRBV20-1 with TRBJ1-2; TRBD1 matches at 7 bases. This CDR3 contains 13 residues. Germline V gives CDR1 DFQATT, CDR2 SNEGSKA (reference sequence). V trimming: 3 bases; J trimming: 4 bases; junction bases outside the gene matches: 5. For the CDR3, the DNA is TGCAGTGCTAGTGACAGGGCAACCTATGGCTACACCTTC. Residues: CSASDRATYGYTF.

This clonotype came up a few times. The chain links TRBV12-3 or TRBV12-4 to TRBJ1-2; D not certain. The CDR3 length is 14 residues. Trimming removed 5 bases from V and 2 bases from J, with 12 bases in between. DNA of the CDR3: TGTGCCAGCAGTCCTCGCCGTGGAAACTATGGCTACACCTTC. This encodes CASSPRRGNYGYTF.

The V gene is TRBV7-9, the J gene TRBJ2-1; 7 bases are a match to TRBD2. The ends lost 0 bases at V and 2 bases at J; junction bases unmatched: 7. The CDR3 is 17 amino acids. The germline gives CDR1 SEHNR, CDR2 FQNEAQ (reference sequence). This chain's CDR3 is CASSLAYGAGPYNEQFF. The CDR3, as DNA: TGTGCCAGCAGCTTAGCGTACGGAGCGGGACCCTACAATGAGCAGTTCTTC.

This clonotype was found a few times. V gene TRBV20-1 combines with J gene TRBJ2-5; 9 nucleotides match TRBD2. Germline V gene sequence: CDR1 DFQATT, CDR2 SNEGSKA (reference sequence). CDR3 length equals 17 residues. V shed 2 bases, J shed 5 bases, and the junction held 15 bases outside the gene matches. The CDR3 spells CSARRTGTSRSGETQYF. CDR3 DNA sequence: TGCAGTGCTAGAAGAACCGGGACTAGCCGGTCCGGGGAGACCCAGTACTTC.

This clonotype has a count of ten or more. The chain employs TRBV5-1 and TRBJ2-2, with D unresolved. This CDR3 region has 14 residues. The germline V and J ends were trimmed by 0 bases and 7 bases, with 10 bases remaining between them. CDR1 is SGHRS and CDR2 is YFSETQ in the germline V gene. In DNA, the CDR3 is TGCGCCAGCAGCTTGGAAGGCCGCAGCGGGGAGCTGTTTTTT. It yields the protein CASSLEGRSGELFF.

The V and J genes are TRBV2 and TRBJ2-3, with D possibly TRBD2 on 5 matching bases. This CDR3 region has 14 residues. In germline, CDR1 is SNHLY, CDR2 FYNNEI. With 8 bases removed from V and 0 bases from J, the gap between germline ends came to 12 bases. The CDR3 spells CASSQRPSTDTQYF. The CDR3 DNA reads TGTGCCAGCTCCCAGCGGCCTAGCACAGATACGCAGTATTTT.

This chain uses TRBV5-1 with TRBJ1-2; 8 bases line up with TRBD1. Germline CDR1 SGHRS, CDR2 YFSETQ. The CDR3 runs 16 residues. J gave up 6 bases and V 2 bases, and 12 bases lay outside the gene matches. This chain's CDR3 is CASSFAYRGTRDGYTF. CDR3 coding DNA: TGCGCCAGCAGCTTCGCCTACAGGGGGACCCGTGATGGCTACACCTTC.

V and J are TRBV21-1 and TRBJ2-1; the table's D call of TRBD2 was not tested on the DNA. TRBV21-1 constitutes a pseudogene. The CDR3 runs to 21 residues. This CDR3 is CASGSIPRRASGVSSYNEQFF. CDR3 DNA sequence: TGTGCCAGCGGATCCATTCCAAGGCGGGCTAGCGGGGTGAGCTCCTACAATGAGCAGTTCTTC.

This clonotype was seen only a few times. The V gene is TRBV20-1, the J gene TRBJ1-6; the D is unclear. With 1 base removed from V and 5 bases from J, the gap between germline ends came to 6 bases. The CDR3 covers 13 residues. Germline loops: CDR1 DFQATT, CDR2 SNEGSKA (reference sequence). This chain's CDR3 is CSARGDHNSPLHF. The CDR3 DNA follows: TGCAGTGCTAGAGGAGACCATAATTCACCCCTCCACTTT.

The gene calls are TRBV6-1 and TRBJ2-5, with TRBD1 identical over 9 bases. Germline CDR1 reads MNHNS; CDR2 reads SASEGT. The CDR3 is made up of 14 amino acids. J lost 7 bases, V lost 4 bases, and 7 bases had no gene match. Written as DNA, the CDR3 is TGTGCCAGCAGTGGGGGGGACAGGGTGGCGACCCAGTACTTC. Its translation is CASSGGDRVATQYF.

The chain uses TRBV6-1 and TRBJ1-6; D uncertain. Germline lookup yields CDR1 MNHNS and CDR2 SASEGT. Trimming shortened V by 6 bases and J by 5 bases, and 8 bases separated the two germline ends. The CDR3 loop spans 13 amino acids. CDR3 bases: TGTGCCAGCAGGGAGATCCATAATTCACCCCTCCACTTT. Its translation is CASREIHNSPLHF.

V and J are TRBV11-2 and TRBJ2-3; D tentatively fits TRBD1 or TRBD2 (5 bases each). Germline-derived CDR1 and CDR2 are SGHAT and FQNNGV. Trimming removed 7 bases at V and 0 bases at J, with 14 bases between. This CDR3 has 15 amino acids. The CDR3 here is CASKSTGASTDTQYF. The CDR3 DNA reads as TGTGCCAGCAAATCGACCGGGGCGAGCACAGATACGCAGTATTTT.

This chain connects TRBV20-1 to TRBJ2-2; D gene ambiguous. V was trimmed by 1 base and J by 4 bases, leaving 10 bases between them. CDR1 and CDR2 from the germline V gene are DFQATT and SNEGSKA (reference sequence). The CDR3 is made up of 14 amino acids. The CDR3 nucleotides read TGCAGTGCTAGAGTGCGCCGGAGCACCGGGGAGCTGTTTTTT. Translated, it gives CSARVRRSTGELFF.

This clonotype has a handful of counts. CDR3 region: CASSSRDRGSPLHF. The DNA for the CDR3 is TGTGCCAGCAGTAGCCGGGACAGGGGCTCACCCCTCCACTTT. V is TRBV12-3 or TRBV12-4 and J is TRBJ1-6; 10 nucleotides match TRBD1. CDR3 length equals 14 residues. The J segment lost 10 bases and the V segment lost 5 bases, leaving 5 bases of the junction unmatched.

This clonotype was detected a few times. This sequence joins TRBV11-2 and TRBJ2-7; D remains ambiguous. CDR1 and CDR2 (germline): SGHAT, FQNNGV. This CDR3 spans 15 amino acids. Trimming cost V 1 base and J 3 bases, with 13 bases left between them. This CDR3 is CASSLGPSEVYEQYF. The CDR3 DNA follows: TGTGCCAGCAGCTTAGGCCCATCAGAGGTCTACGAGCAGTACTTC.

The sample holds a few counts of this clonotype. The V call is TRBV20-1, the J call TRBJ2-1; 11 bases agree with TRBD2. In germline, CDR1 is DFQATT, CDR2 SNEGSKA (reference sequence). CDR3 length: 18 residues. V shed 3 bases and J 5 bases; nucleotides not matched to a gene: 15. CDR3 in amino acids: CSARSARLAGNRNNEQFF. The CDR3 DNA reads as TGCAGTGCTAGGTCCGCCCGACTAGCGGGAAACCGAAACAATGAGCAGTTCTTC.

The chain combines TRBV18 with TRBJ2-5, with D unresolved. V was cut by 6 bases and J by 5 bases, with 7 bases left in between. Germline V gives CDR1 KGHSH, CDR2 LQKENI. This CDR3 has 11 residues. This CDR3 is CASSPFETQYF. DNA for the CDR3: TGTGCCAGCTCCCCGTTCGAGACCCAGTACTTC.